This TCR beta chain comes out of a study of cytomegalovirus exposure and HLA in healthy donors. CDR1 and CDR2 from the germline V gene are SGHDT and YYEEEE. The V gene lost 2 bases and the J gene lost 6 bases, with 6 bases spanning the gap. The CDR3 length is 11 residues. The primer mix had 60 Vbeta and 13 Jbeta primers. The table came from immunoSEQ multiplex PCR; TCRdb's copy has only in-frame clones and leaves some out. The repertoire consists of 110,000 or so clones, with roughly three quarters occurring once and the leading ten covering around 15%. This clone occurred a few times. Sequencing was performed on PBMCs. The chain has TRBV5-6 and TRBJ2-7; D possibly corresponds to TRBD2 (5 bases). The TCR sequence derives from a man aged 50 to 60 in good health and CMV-seropositive. In nucleotides, the CDR3 is TGTGCCAGCAGCTTTGAGGGCGAGCAGTACTTC. Translated, it gives CASSFEGEQYF.